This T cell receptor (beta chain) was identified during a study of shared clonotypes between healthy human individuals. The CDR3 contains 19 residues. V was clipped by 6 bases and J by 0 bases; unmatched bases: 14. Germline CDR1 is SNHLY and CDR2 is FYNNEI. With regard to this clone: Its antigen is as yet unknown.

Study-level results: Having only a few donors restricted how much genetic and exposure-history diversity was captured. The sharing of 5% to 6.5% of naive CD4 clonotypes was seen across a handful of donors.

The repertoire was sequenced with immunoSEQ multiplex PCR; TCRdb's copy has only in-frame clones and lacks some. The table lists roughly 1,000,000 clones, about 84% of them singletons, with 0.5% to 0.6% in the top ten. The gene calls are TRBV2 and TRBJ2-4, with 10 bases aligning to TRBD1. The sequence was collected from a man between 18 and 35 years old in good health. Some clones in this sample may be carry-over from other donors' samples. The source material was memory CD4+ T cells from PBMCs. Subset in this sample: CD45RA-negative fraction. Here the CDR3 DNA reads TGTGCCAGCAGCATTAACCGGGACAGGGGTCTTCTAGCCAAAAACATTCAGTACTTC. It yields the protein CASSINRDRGLLAKNIQYF.